The subject of this entry is one TCR beta chain. Samples underwent the assay at deep level. Per the study methods: Filtering differed since immunoSEQ provided only junctions, with no quality scores. Sequencing was performed with immunoSEQ multiplex PCR; in TCRdb, only in-frame clones are kept and a portion is missing. V and J calls and clone size are as listed in that table; D and trimming were resolved from the DNA. The table shows 550,000 to 800,000 clones, with 90% occurring only once. The data are from a study of shared clonotypes between healthy human individuals. About the study: Each donor contributed plates that comprised three CD4 naive, three CD4 memory, two CD8 naive and one CD8 memory.

V lost 6 bases and J 12 bases, leaving 15 bases between the germline ends. The CDR3 covers 12 residues. The sequenced sample consisted of memory CD8+ T cells from PBMCs. Subset specified: CD45RO+ cells pooled with CCR7-negative TemRA cells. This TCR derives from a man aged 18-30 years in good health. Some clones in this sample may be carry-over from other donors' samples. This rearrangement joins TRBV23-1 to TRBJ2-1; the D gene is possibly TRBD2 (5 bases). TRBV23-1 has ORF status, its function being uncertain. CDR3 nucleotides: TGCGCCAGCAGCACCCGGGCGGGTGGGCAGTTCTTC. As protein: CASSTRAGGQFF.